This is a list of T cell receptor beta chains from one sample in a study of OX40 agonist ivuxolimab in advanced cancers. The repertoire was sequenced with immunoSEQ multiplex PCR; TCRdb's copy has only in-frame clones and lacks some. Of tens of thousands of clones listed, about 86% were seen once; the top ten hold 0.85% to 1%. The source was CD4+ or CD8+ T cells sorted from blood, collected in a trial of the OX40 agonist ivuxolimab. The source of these receptors is an adult with an advanced solid tumor such as melanoma, head and neck, liver or kidney cancer. The CDR3 runs from the conserved cysteine through the conserved F or W. A D gene is named only where the DNA matches it firmly. Not every row has a clone size; where given, it reads once, few, many or a size class.

V,D,J,size,DNA,CDR3
TRBV10-3,TRBD1,TRBJ2-7,-,TGTGCCATCAGTGAGGGAAACAGGGGCGGCTACGAGCAGTACTTC,CAISEGNRGGYEQYF
TRBV7-8,TRBD2,TRBJ2-1,-,TGTGCCAGCAGCCAATCTAGCGGGGGTTACAATGAGCAGTTCTTC,CASSQSSGGYNEQFF
TRBV4-1,-,TRBJ1-1,-,TGCGCCAGCAGCCAAGAAATAGCGACAGGAGCTTTCTTT,CASSQEIATGAFF
TRBV7-6,-,TRBJ2-2,-,TGTGCCAGCAGCCCCGCCGTGGTTCACACCGGGGAGCTGTTTTTT,CASSPAVVHTGELFF
TRBV7-8,-,TRBJ1-1,-,TGTGCCAGCAGCTTAGCGGAGGCGGGAAGACAGGAAGCTTTCTTT,CASSLAEAGRQEAFF
TRBV7-9,-,TRBJ1-2,-,TGTGCCAGCAGCTTATTAGGGGGCTATGGCTACACCTTC,CASSLLGGYGYTF
TRBV7-8,-,TRBJ2-7,-,TGTGCCAGCAGCCCCCCGGGACGGCGGGACGAGCAGTACTTC,CASSPPGRRDEQYF
TRBV2,TRBD1,TRBJ1-1,-,TGTGCCACCTTTACAGGGGGCAACACTGAAGCTTTCTTT,CATFTGGNTEAFF
TRBV14,TRBD2,TRBJ2-5,-,TGTGCCAGCAGCCAAGGTCCTATGCGGGGGGGCCCCTGGCGAGAGACCCAGTACTTC,CASSQGPMRGGPWRETQYF
TRBV7-2,-,TRBJ1-5,-,TGTGCCAGCAGCCACGGGGACACTCCTAATCAGCCCCAGCATTTT,CASSHGDTPNQPQHF
TRBV5-1,-,TRBJ1-2,-,TGCGCCAGCAGCTTGGACACTCGGGCGGGTGGCTACACCTTC,CASSLDTRAGGYTF
TRBV11-3,-,TRBJ1-4,-,TGTGCCAGCAGTCGTCGCAACATGCTTTCTGCAACTAATGAAAAACTGTTTTTT,CASSRRNMLSATNEKLFF
TRBV18,TRBD1,TRBJ2-3,-,TGTGCCAGCTCACCTAGGGACAGGGGGACAGATACGCAGTATTTT,CASSPRDRGTDTQYF
TRBV27,TRBD2,TRBJ2-1,-,TGTGCCAGCAGTTCCTTCGGCGCGGGGGCCTACAATGAGCAGTTCTTC,CASSSFGAGAYNEQFF
TRBV2,TRBD1,TRBJ1-4,-,TGTGCCAGCAGTGAAGCTGGAACAGGGGGCGAAAAACTGTTTTTT,CASSEAGTGGEKLFF
TRBV5-5,-,TRBJ2-7,-,TGTGCCAGCAGCCCGGTGGCAGGGGCCTACGAGCAGTACTTC,CASSPVAGAYEQYF
TRBV11-2,-,TRBJ2-7,-,TGTGCCAGCAGCCCCCGCCGCCAGGGTAGCTCCTACGAGCAGTACTTC,CASSPRRQGSSYEQYF
TRBV6-1,-,TRBJ1-1,-,TGTGCCAGCAGTGAACGGGGTTATGGGGTGAACACTGAAGCTTTCTTT,CASSERGYGVNTEAFF
TRBV2,-,TRBJ1-1,few,TGTGCCAGCTCCTCCGGGGTGGGTATAGCTTTCTTT,CASSSGVGIAFF
TRBV11-2,-,TRBJ1-1,-,TGTGCCAGCAGCTTGGGGTCCCCCACGAACACTGAAGCTTTCTTT,CASSLGSPTNTEAFF
TRBV5-1,TRBD1,TRBJ2-3,-,TGCGCCAGCAGTGGGGGTAGGGGGCCCTCGGGGTCAGATACGCAGTATTTT,CASSGGRGPSGSDTQYF
TRBV5-4,-,TRBJ2-2,-,TGTGCCAGCAGCCGGGGGTCAGAGCGGACCGGGGAGCTGTTTTTT,CASSRGSERTGELFF
TRBV7-2,TRBD1,TRBJ1-1,once,TGTGCCAGCAGCCCAATGACAGGGTTGAACACTGAAGCTTTCTTT,CASSPMTGLNTEAFF
TRBV6-4,-,TRBJ1-1,-,TGTGCCAGCAGTGACTCGGGGCTTCCGAACACTGAAGCTTTCTTT,CASSDSGLPNTEAFF
TRBV5-1,TRBD1,TRBJ1-2,-,TGCGCCAGCAGCTTGGTAGACAGGGGTGTTGGTGGCTACACCTTC,CASSLVDRGVGGYTF
TRBV11-3,-,TRBJ2-1,-,TGTGCCAGCAGCGGGGGCCTCCAGGGGAGGGACAATGAGCAGTTCTTC,CASSGGLQGRDNEQFF
TRBV2,TRBD1,TRBJ1-5,-,TGTGCCAGCTGTAATGACAGGGGAAATCAGCCCCAGCATTTT,CASCNDRGNQPQHF
TRBV9,TRBD2,TRBJ2-3,-,TGTGCCAGCAGCGTAGGTTGGGAGGGTACGCAGTATTTT,CASSVGWEGTQYF
TRBV11-3,-,TRBJ1-1,-,TGTGCCAGCAGCTTAGACGGGGCCACTAGGACTGAAGCTTTCTTT,CASSLDGATRTEAFF
TRBV10-2,-,TRBJ1-2,once,TGCGCCAGCCTTCGGACGGATGGCTACACCTTC,CASLRTDGYTF
TRBV18,TRBD1,TRBJ1-1,-,TGTGCCAGCTCACCACTGACAGGGATGAACACTGAAGCTTTCTTT,CASSPLTGMNTEAFF
TRBV10-3,TRBD1,TRBJ1-4,-,TGTGCCATCAGTCCTGGGACAGGAAGGAATGAAAAACTGTTTTTT,CAISPGTGRNEKLFF
TRBV12-5,-,TRBJ1-5,-,TGTGCTAGTGGTTTGACAGGGCCCCTCAATCAGCCCCAGCATTTT,CASGLTGPLNQPQHF
TRBV18,TRBD2,TRBJ2-3,-,TGTGCCAGCTCACCACGGGCTAGCGGGACCCTCGGCACAGATACGCAGTATTTT,CASSPRASGTLGTDTQYF
TRBV6-5,-,TRBJ1-1,-,TGTGCCAGCAGTTCGGCAGGGCGGCGGAGCACTGAAGCTTTCTTT,CASSSAGRRSTEAFF
TRBV9,TRBD2,TRBJ2-3,-,TGTGCCAGCAGCGCTCTCGGGACTAGCGGGGCGAGACCCACAGATACGCAGTATTTT,CASSALGTSGARPTDTQYF
TRBV5-1,-,TRBJ2-1,-,TGCGCCAGCAGCTTGGAGTTGGGTGAGCAGTTCTTC,CASSLELGEQFF
TRBV18,-,TRBJ2-7,-,TGTGCCAGCTCACCACCGGAGCTACGAGGCTACGAGCAGTACTTC,CASSPPELRGYEQYF
TRBV2,TRBD1,TRBJ1-4,-,TGTGCCAGCAGTGGGGGACAGGATAAGGCTAATGAAAAACTGTTTTTT,CASSGGQDKANEKLFF
TRBV7-9,TRBD1,TRBJ1-5,-,TGTGCCAGCAGCTTAGGGAGGACAGGGGAAGACAATCAGCCCCAGCATTTT,CASSLGRTGEDNQPQHF
TRBV7-8,-,TRBJ2-5,-,TGTGCCAGCAGCCCCCGGTACAGCCGACAAGAGACCCAGTACTTC,CASSPRYSRQETQYF
TRBV10-3,TRBD1,TRBJ2-5,-,TGTGCCATGGGACAGGGGGCCGGGGAGACCCAGTACTTC,CAMGQGAGETQYF
TRBV6-1,TRBD1,TRBJ2-7,-,TGTGCCAGCAGTGAATGGACTGGTGGTGGGACAGGGGGCTACGAGCAGTACTTC,CASSEWTGGGTGGYEQYF
TRBV5-5,-,TRBJ2-1,-,TGTGCCAGCAGCTTGGCCGCAGGGGTTCCCTACAATGAGCAGTTCTTC,CASSLAAGVPYNEQFF
TRBV4-1,-,TRBJ2-7,-,TGCGCCAGCAGCCAGGACCTGGCAGGTCCCCCCTACGAGCAGTACTTC,CASSQDLAGPPYEQYF
TRBV4-1,-,TRBJ2-7,-,TGCGCCAGCAGCCAAGTTGGCGGATTCTACGAGCAGTACTTC,CASSQVGGFYEQYF
TRBV10-3,-,TRBJ2-2,once,TGTGCCATCAAGACCGGGACCTCGAACACCGGGGAGCTGTTTTTT,CAIKTGTSNTGELFF
TRBV4-1,TRBD2,TRBJ2-7,-,TGCGCCAGCAGCCGAACCGGGACTAGCGGGGTTGGAGACGAGCAGTACTTC,CASSRTGTSGVGDEQYF
TRBV5-1,TRBD1,TRBJ2-5,-,TGCGCCAGCAGGGACGACCCGACAGGGGACCAAGAGACCCAGTACTTC,CASRDDPTGDQETQYF
TRBV5-1,TRBD2,TRBJ2-1,once,TGCGCCAGCAGCCGAACTAGCGGGGGGAACTACAATGAGCAGTTCTTC,CASSRTSGGNYNEQFF
TRBV27,-,TRBJ1-6,-,TGTGCCAGCAGTCGAGGCTATAATTCACCCCTCCACTTT,CASSRGYNSPLHF
TRBV7-9,-,TRBJ1-4,-,TGTGCCAGCAGCTTAGCGGGAGCGGTAGGGTGGCTGTTTTTT,CASSLAGAVGWLFF
TRBV6-5,TRBD1,TRBJ1-5,-,TGTGCCAGCAGATCCGACAGGGAGAGGAATCAGCCCCAGCATTTT,CASRSDRERNQPQHF
TRBV6-1,-,TRBJ1-1,-,TGTGCCAGCAGCCCTTTCGGGGGGAACACTGAAGCTTTCTTT,CASSPFGGNTEAFF
TRBV28,-,TRBJ1-4,few,TGTGCCAGCGGACAGCTGAATGAAAAACTGTTTTTT,CASGQLNEKLFF
TRBV6-5,-,TRBJ1-3,-,TGTGCCAGCAGCCCCCCGGGTTCGGATGGAAACACCATATATTTT,CASSPPGSDGNTIYF
TRBV15,TRBD2,TRBJ2-5,-,TGTGCCACCAGCAGTCTCGGGGAGGGGAAAGAGACCCAGTACTTC,CATSSLGEGKETQYF
TRBV6-5,-,TRBJ1-5,-,TGTGCCAGCAGTTACGGGGGGTCCCCCAATCAGCCCCAGCATTTT,CASSYGGSPNQPQHF